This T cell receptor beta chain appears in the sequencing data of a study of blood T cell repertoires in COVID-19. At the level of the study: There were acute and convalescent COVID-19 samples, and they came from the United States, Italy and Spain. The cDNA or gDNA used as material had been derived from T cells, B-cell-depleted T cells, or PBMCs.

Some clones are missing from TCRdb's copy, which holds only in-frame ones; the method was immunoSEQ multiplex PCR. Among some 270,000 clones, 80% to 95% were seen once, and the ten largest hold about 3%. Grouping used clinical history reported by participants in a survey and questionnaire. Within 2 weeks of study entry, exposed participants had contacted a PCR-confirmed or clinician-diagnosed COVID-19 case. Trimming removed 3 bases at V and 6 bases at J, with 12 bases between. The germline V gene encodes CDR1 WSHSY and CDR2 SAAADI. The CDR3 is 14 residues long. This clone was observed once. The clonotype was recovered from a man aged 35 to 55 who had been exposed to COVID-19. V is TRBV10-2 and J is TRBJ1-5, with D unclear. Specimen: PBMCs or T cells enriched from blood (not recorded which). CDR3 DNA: TGCGCCAGCAGTGAACGCTCAGCGGGTCAGCCCCAGCATTTT. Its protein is CASSERSAGQPQHF.